The clone carrying this T cell receptor beta chain showed up just a few times. Its antigen is still unknown. This entry is derived from a study of blood T cells in healthy people across ages. Study information: Capture by template switching was about one barcoded beta molecule per two T cells. Points from the study as a whole: Significant beta diversity loss was already apparent by age roughly 44, declining roughly linearly.

Trimming took 6 bases from V and 4 from J, leaving 7 bases between them. The CDR3 is 13 amino acids. Germline V lookup: CDR1 SGHTA, CDR2 FQGNSA. Combining a sample-barcoded 5' primer with a J-beta primer mix, a second PCR ran for roughly 7 to 11 cycles. Via MiXCR, TCRdb re-called the 5' RACE reads, giving one row per CDR3 protein. The table includes about 1.6 million distinct CDR3 sequences, roughly 32% detected once. The sample consisted of blood. This TCR derives from a woman between 25 and 40 years old in good health. The chain joins TRBV7-2 to TRBJ2-6; D gene unclear. The CDR3 protein is CASRMGGANVLTF. CDR3 coding DNA: TGTGCCAGCAGGATGGGGGGGGCCAACGTCCTGACTTTC.